This TCR beta chain was sequenced for a study of blood T cell repertoires in COVID-19. Study in general: The cDNA or gDNA used as material had been derived from T cells, B-cell-depleted T cells, or PBMCs.

Sequencing was performed with immunoSEQ multiplex PCR; in TCRdb, only in-frame clones are kept and a portion is missing. The data hold some 220,000 clones, with roughly 80% observed a single time. CDR1 MGHRA and CDR2 YSYEKL come from the germline V gene. V dropped 3 bases and J dropped 0 bases, with 6 bases sitting between them. This CDR3 region has 14 residues. This TCR came from an older woman with COVID-19, enrolled during active disease. The chain is built from TRBV4-1 and TRBJ1-5; D is undetermined. Sequenced sample: peripheral blood. The CDR3 DNA is TGCGCCAGCAGCCAGGGAGATAGCAATCAGCCCCAGCATTTT. Translating gives CASSQGDSNQPQHF.